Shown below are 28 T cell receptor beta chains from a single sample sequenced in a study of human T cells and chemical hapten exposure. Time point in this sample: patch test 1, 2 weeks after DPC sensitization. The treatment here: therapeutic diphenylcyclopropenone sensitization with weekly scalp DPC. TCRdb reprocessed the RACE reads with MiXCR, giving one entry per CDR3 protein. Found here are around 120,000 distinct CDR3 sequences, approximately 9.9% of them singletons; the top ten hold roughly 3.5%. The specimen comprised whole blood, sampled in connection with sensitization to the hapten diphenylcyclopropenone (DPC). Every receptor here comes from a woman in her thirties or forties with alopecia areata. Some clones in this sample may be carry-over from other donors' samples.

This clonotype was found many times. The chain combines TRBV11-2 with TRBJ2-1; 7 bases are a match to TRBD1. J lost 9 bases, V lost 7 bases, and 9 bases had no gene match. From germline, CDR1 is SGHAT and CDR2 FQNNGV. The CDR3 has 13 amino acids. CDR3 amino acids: CASTQTGIFEQFF. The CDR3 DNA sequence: TGTGCCAGCACCCAGACAGGGATCTTTGAGCAGTTCTTC.

CDR3 sequence (DNA): TGTGCCAGCAGCTCTATCACCCAGAATCAGCCCCAGCATTTT. This translates into CASSSITQNQPQHF. The chain is built from TRBV7-9 and TRBJ1-5; the D is unclear. The CDR3 length is 14 residues. V gave up 4 bases and J gave up 4 bases, with 11 bases separating them. Per the germline V gene, CDR1 is SEHNR and CDR2 is FQNEAQ (reference sequence).

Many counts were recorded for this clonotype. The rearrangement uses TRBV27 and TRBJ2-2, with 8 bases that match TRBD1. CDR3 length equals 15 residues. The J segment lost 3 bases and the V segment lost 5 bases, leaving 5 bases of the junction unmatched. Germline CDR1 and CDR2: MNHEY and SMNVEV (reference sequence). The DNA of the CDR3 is TGTGCCAGCAGTCCGGGGGACAGGTACACCGGGGAGCTGTTTTTT. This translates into CASSPGDRYTGELFF.

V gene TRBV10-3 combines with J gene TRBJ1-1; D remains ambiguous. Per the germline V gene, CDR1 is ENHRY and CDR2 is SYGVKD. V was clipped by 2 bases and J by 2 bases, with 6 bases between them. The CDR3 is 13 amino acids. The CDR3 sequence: CAISETYNTEAFF. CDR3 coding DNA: TGTGCCATCAGTGAGACGTATAACACTGAAGCTTTCTTT.

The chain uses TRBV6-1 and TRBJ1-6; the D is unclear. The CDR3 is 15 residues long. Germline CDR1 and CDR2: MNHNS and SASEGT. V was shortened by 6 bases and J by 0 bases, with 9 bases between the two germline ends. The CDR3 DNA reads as TGTGCCAGCAGGGATCGGGTCTCCTATAATTCACCCCTCCACTTT. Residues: CASRDRVSYNSPLHF.

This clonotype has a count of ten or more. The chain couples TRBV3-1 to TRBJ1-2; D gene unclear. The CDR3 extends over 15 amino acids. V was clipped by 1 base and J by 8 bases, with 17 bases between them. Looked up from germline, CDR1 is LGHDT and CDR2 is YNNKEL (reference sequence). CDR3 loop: CASSQVWTPDGGYTF. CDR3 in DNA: TGTGCCAGCAGCCAAGTCTGGACCCCAGATGGGGGCTACACCTTC.

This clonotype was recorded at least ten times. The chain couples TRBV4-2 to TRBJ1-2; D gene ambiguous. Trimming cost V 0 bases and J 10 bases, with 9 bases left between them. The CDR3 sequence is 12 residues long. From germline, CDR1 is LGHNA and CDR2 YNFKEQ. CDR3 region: CASSQDSPPYTF. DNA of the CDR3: TGTGCCAGCAGCCAAGATTCCCCCCCCTACACCTTC.

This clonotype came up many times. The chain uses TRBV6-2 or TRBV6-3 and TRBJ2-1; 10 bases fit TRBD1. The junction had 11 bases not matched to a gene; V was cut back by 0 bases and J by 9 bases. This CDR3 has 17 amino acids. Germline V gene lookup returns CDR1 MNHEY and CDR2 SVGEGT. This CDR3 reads CASSYSVDRGRNGEQFF. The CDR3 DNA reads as TGTGCCAGCAGTTACTCAGTCGACAGGGGGCGCAATGGTGAGCAGTTCTTC.

The DNA of the CDR3 is TGCGCCAGCGCACACGACAGGATTTCCTACGAGCAGTACTTC. This translates into CASAHDRISYEQYF. The rearrangement links TRBV10-2 to TRBJ2-7; tentative D call: TRBD1 (6 bases). This CDR3 spans 14 amino acids. The V gene's germline CDR1 is WSHSY and CDR2 SAAADI. Trimming cost V 8 bases and J 1 base, with 15 bases left between them.

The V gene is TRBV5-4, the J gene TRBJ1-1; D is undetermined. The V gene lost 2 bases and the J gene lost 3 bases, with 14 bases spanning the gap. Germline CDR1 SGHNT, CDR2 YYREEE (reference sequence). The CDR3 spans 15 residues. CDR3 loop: CASSLGLSGDTEAFF. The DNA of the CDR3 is TGTGCCAGCAGCTTAGGACTATCTGGGGACACTGAAGCTTTCTTT. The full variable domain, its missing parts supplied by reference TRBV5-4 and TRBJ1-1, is ETGVTQSPTHLIKTRGQQVTLRCSSQSGHNTVSWYQQALGQGPQFIFQYYREEENGRGNFPPRFSGLQFPNYSSELNVNALELDDSALYLCASSLGLSGDTEAFFGQGTRLTVV.

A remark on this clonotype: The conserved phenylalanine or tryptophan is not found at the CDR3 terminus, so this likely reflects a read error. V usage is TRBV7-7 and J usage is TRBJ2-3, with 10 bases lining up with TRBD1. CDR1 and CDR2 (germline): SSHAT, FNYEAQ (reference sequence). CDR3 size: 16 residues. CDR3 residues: CASSGGQGRVPDTQYL. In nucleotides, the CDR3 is TGTGCTAGCAGCGGGGGACAGGGGCGCGTTCCCGATACGCAGTATCTT.

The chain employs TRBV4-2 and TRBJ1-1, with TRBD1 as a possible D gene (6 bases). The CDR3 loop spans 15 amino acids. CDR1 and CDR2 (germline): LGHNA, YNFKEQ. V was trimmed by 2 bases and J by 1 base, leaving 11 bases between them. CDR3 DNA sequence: TGTGCCAGCAGCCAAATACCGACAGGGAACACTGAAGCTTTCTTT. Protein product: CASSQIPTGNTEAFF.

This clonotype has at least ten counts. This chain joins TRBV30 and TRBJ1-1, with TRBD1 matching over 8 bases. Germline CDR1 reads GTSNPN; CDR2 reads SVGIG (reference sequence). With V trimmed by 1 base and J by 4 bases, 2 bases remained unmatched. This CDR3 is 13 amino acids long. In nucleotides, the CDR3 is TGTGCCTGGAGTGCGACAGGGGCCACTGAAGCTTTCTTT. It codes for CAWSATGATEAFF.

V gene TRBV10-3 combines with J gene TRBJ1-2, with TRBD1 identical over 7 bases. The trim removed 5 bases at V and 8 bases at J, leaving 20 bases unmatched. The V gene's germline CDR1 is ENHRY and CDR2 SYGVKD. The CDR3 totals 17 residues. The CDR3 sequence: CAISSSGGRHVVGGYTF. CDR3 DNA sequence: TGTGCCATCAGTTCTTCAGGGGGACGGCACGTTGTAGGAGGCTACACCTTC.

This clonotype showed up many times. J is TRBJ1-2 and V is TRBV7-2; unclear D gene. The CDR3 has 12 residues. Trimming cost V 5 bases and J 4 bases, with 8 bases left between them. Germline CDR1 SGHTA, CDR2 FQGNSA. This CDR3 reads CASSLSGYGYTF. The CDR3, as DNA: TGTGCCAGCAGCCTTAGTGGCTATGGCTACACCTTC.

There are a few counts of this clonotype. The CDR3 protein is CASSKDSNTQYF. CDR3 bases: TGTGCCAGCAGCAAGGACTCAAATACGCAGTATTTT. J is TRBJ2-3 and V is TRBV28; D may be TRBD2 (5 bases). CDR3 length: 12 amino acids. Trimming removed 6 bases from V and 7 bases from J, with 11 bases in between. In germline, CDR1 is MDHEN, CDR2 SYDVKM.

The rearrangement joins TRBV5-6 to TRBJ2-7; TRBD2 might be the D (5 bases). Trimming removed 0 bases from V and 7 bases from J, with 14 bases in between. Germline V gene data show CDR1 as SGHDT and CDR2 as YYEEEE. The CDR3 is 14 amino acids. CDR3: CASSLGAPTGEQYF. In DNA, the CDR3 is TGTGCCAGCAGCTTGGGAGCGCCGACGGGGGAGCAGTACTTC.

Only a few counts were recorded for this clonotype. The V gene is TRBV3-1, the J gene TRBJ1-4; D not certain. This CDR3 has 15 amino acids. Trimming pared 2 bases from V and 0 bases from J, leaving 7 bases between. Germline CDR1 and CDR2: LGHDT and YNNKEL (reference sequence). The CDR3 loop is CASSQNSPTNEKLFF. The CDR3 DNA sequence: TGTGCCAGCAGCCAAAACAGCCCAACTAATGAAAAACTGTTTTTT.

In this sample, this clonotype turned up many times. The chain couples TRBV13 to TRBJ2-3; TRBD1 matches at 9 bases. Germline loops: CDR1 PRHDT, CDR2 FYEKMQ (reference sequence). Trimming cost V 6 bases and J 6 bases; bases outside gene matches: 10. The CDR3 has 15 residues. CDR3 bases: TGTGCCAGCAGACGGGACAGGGAGGCAGGTGATACGCAGTATTTT. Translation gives CASRRDREAGDTQYF.

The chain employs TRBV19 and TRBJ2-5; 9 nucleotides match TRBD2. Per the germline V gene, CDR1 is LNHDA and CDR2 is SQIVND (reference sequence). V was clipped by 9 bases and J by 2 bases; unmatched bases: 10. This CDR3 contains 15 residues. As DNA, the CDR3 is TGTGCCAGAACCCCCCAGACTAGCGGTCAAGAGACCCAGTACTTC. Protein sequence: CARTPQTSGQETQYF.

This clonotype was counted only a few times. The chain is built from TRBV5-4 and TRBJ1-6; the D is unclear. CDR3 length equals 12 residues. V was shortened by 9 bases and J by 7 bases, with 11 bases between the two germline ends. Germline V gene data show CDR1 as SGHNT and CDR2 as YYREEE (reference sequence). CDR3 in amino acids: CATKSPNSPLHF. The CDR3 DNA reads TGTGCCACAAAATCACCAAATTCACCCCTCCACTTT.

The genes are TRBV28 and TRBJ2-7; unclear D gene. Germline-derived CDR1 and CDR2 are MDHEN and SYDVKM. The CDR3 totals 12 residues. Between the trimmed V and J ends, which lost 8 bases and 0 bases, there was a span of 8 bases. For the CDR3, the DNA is TGTGCCAGCGGCGAAATCTCCTACGAGCAGTACTTC. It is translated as CASGEISYEQYF. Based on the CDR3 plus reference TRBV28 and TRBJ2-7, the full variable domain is DVKVTQSSRYLVKRTGEKVFLECVQDMDHENMFWYRQDPGLGLRLIYFSYDVKMKEKGDIPEGYSVSREKKERFSLILESASTNQTSMYLCASGEISYEQYFGPGTRLTVT.

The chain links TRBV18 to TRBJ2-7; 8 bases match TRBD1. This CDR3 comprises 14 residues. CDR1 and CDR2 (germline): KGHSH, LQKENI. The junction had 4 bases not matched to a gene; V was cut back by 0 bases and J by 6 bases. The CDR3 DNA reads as TGTGCCAGCTCACCACCGGGGACAGGTCCCGAGCAGTACTTC. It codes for CASSPPGTGPEQYF.

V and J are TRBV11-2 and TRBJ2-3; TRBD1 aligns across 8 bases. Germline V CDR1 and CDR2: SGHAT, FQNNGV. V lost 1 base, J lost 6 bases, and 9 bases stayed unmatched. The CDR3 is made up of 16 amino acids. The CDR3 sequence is CASSLVYRGKFDTQYF. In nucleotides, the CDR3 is TGTGCCAGCAGCTTAGTCTACAGGGGGAAGTTTGATACGCAGTATTTT.

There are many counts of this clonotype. The CDR3 reads CASTPRAEPFNEQFF. Here the CDR3 DNA reads TGTGCCAGCACCCCCCGGGCGGAACCTTTCAATGAGCAGTTCTTC. The gene calls are TRBV7-9 and TRBJ2-1; unclear D gene. This CDR3 region has 15 residues. The V and J ends lost 7 bases and 6 bases respectively, with 19 bases between them. Germline CDR1 SEHNR, CDR2 FQNEAQ (reference sequence).

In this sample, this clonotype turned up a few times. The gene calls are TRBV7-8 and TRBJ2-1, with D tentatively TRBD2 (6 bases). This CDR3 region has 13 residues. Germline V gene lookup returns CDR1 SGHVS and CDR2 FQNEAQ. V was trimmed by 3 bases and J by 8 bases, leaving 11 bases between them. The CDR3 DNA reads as TGTGCCAGCAGCTTGCGGGATTTCGATGAGCAGTTCTTC. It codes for CASSLRDFDEQFF.

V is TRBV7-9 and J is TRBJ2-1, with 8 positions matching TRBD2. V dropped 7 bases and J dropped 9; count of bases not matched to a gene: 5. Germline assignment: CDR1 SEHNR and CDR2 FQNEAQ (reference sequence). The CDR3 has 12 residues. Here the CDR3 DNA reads TGTGCCAGCACTGCGGGGGGTGGTGAGCAGTTCTTC. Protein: CASTAGGGEQFF.

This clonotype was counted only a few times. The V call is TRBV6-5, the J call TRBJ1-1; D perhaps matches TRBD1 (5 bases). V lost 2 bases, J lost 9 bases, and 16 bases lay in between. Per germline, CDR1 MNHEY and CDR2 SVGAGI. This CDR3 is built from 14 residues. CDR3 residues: CASSYGGETHKAFF. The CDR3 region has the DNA TGTGCCAGCAGTTACGGGGGAGAGACACATAAAGCTTTCTTT.